The clone carrying this T cell receptor (beta chain) has a handful of counts. Its matching antigen is unknown. Study results and limitations: In terms of TCR gene usage, tumor memory CD4+ T cells clustered together with blood and lymph node memory CD4+ cells, as well as with lymph node naive CD4+ cells. Tumor Treg TCRs overlapped most with tumor naive CD4+ cells. Under 2.2% of tumor Treg sequences matched blood Tregs or memory cells.

The sorted Tregs were CD4+CD25+CD127-/low cells. The TRBV12-4/TRBJ1-2 clonotypes were amplified using barcode primers with ligated adaptors. One entry per CDR3 protein results from TCRdb running MiXCR on the multiplex PCR reads. The sample shows around 2,000 distinct CDR3 sequences, 1.1% of them seen only once. Trimming pared 5 bases from V and 0 bases from J, leaving 13 bases between. CDR3 size: 15 residues. The chain joins TRBV12-3 or TRBV12-4 to TRBJ1-2; D is possibly TRBD1 (6 bases). This TCR derives from a female donor with breast cancer. Sequencing was performed on tumor-infiltrating Tregs sorted from the breast tumor. As DNA, the CDR3 is TGTGCCAGCAGTCGGACAGATATATCTAACTATGGCTACACCTTC. Protein: CASSRTDISNYGYTF.